The rows below give T cell receptor beta chains drawn from one sample of a study of shared clonotypes between healthy human individuals. Sequencing used immunoSEQ multiplex PCR; TCRdb keeps in-frame clones, though not all of them. The sample carries over 2 million clones, roughly 95% recorded once. The sequencing input was naive CD4+ T cells sorted from blood. The receptors were gathered from a man between 18 and 29 years old in good health. CDR3s include the opening cysteine and the closing phenylalanine or tryptophan. The D gene is left open where the match is weak. Expanded clones are given a class, and other clones once, few, many or no size at all.

-,TRBV19,TRBD1,TRBJ2-7,CASSTPGGSYEQYF,TGTGCCAGTAGCACACCAGGGGGATCCTACGAGCAGTACTTC
-,TRBV28,-,TRBJ2-7,CASSATLPYEQYF,TGTGCCAGCAGTGCCACGCTACCCTACGAGCAGTACTTC
-,TRBV28,-,TRBJ2-7,CASLDGTLYEQYF,TGTGCCAGCCTAGACGGGACGTTATACGAGCAGTACTTC
-,TRBV19,-,TRBJ1-5,CASSIEGPGRRYSNQPQHF,TGTGCCAGTAGTATAGAGGGACCGGGACGCCGATATAGCAATCAGCCCCAGCATTTT
-,TRBV6-1,-,TRBJ1-5,CASSRLTANQPQHF,TGTGCCAGCAGCCGACTCACCGCTAATCAGCCCCAGCATTTT
few,TRBV19,TRBD1,TRBJ1-4,CASSRTGTEKLFF,TGTGCCAGTAGTCGGACAGGGACAGAAAAACTGTTTTTT
-,TRBV6-1,TRBD1,TRBJ2-7,CASSHRGSYEQYF,TGTGCCAGCAGCCACAGGGGATCCTACGAGCAGTACTTC
-,TRBV10-3,-,TRBJ1-1,CAITETGEEAFF,TGTGCCATCACCGAGACTGGGGAGGAAGCTTTCTTT
-,TRBV18,-,TRBJ1-2,CASSPIGSGANYGYTF,TGTGCCAGCTCACCAATCGGCAGCGGAGCTAACTATGGCTACACCTTC
-,TRBV30,-,TRBJ1-5,CAWRRGGLHNQPQHF,TGTGCCTGGAGGAGGGGAGGACTCCACAATCAGCCCCAGCATTTT
-,TRBV4-1,TRBD1,TRBJ1-5,CASSQGGTGGSWNQPQHF,TGCGCCAGCAGCCAGGGCGGGACAGGGGGTAGTTGGAATCAGCCCCAGCATTTT
once,TRBV5-8,-,TRBJ2-3,CASSRTPDTDTQYF,TGTGCCAGCAGCCGGACCCCCGACACAGATACGCAGTATTTT
-,TRBV4-2,TRBD2,TRBJ2-7,CASSHLSGGNEQYF,TGTGCCAGCAGCCATCTTAGCGGGGGTAACGAGCAGTACTTC
-,TRBV9,TRBD2,TRBJ2-1,CASSAGLAVYNEQFF,TGTGCCAGCAGCGCGGGACTAGCGGTTTACAATGAGCAGTTCTTC
-,TRBV29-1,-,TRBJ1-2,CSVEDLGARYTF,TGCAGCGTTGAAGATCTTGGGGCACGCTACACCTTC
-,TRBV6-5,-,TRBJ1-2,CASSYSRFVNYGYTF,TGTGCCAGCAGTTACTCGAGATTCGTCAACTATGGCTACACCTTC
-,TRBV29-1,-,TRBJ1-1,CSVDRQPIMNTEAFF,TGCAGCGTTGATCGACAACCGATAATGAACACTGAAGCTTTCTTT
-,TRBV19,TRBD1,TRBJ2-4,CASSPDRATKNIQYF,TGTGCCAGTAGCCCCGACAGGGCTACCAAAAACATTCAGTACTTC
-,TRBV6-1,-,TRBJ1-2,CASSVQEGNYGYTF,TGTGCCAGCAGTGTACAGGAGGGTAACTATGGCTACACCTTC
once,TRBV27,TRBD2,TRBJ2-1,CASSLASGTYNEQFF,TGTGCCAGCAGTTTAGCTAGCGGTACCTACAATGAGCAGTTCTTC
-,TRBV7-9,TRBD1,TRBJ1-2,CASSAPRRTGETVGYTF,TGTGCCAGCAGCGCGCCTCGCCGGACAGGCGAAACGGTTGGCTACACCTTC
-,TRBV5-1,TRBD2,TRBJ2-7,CASSGLSGNYEQYF,TGCGCCAGCAGCGGGCTTAGCGGGAACTACGAGCAGTACTTC
-,TRBV9,TRBD1,TRBJ2-5,CASSVRDRQETQYF,TGTGCCAGCAGCGTTAGGGACAGACAAGAGACCCAGTACTTC
-,TRBV5-1,-,TRBJ1-4,CASSGAGTNEKLFF,TGCGCCAGCAGCGGGGCGGGAACTAATGAAAAACTGTTTTTT
-,TRBV5-1,-,TRBJ2-7,CASSPGGNSPYEQYF,TGCGCCAGCAGCCCCGGAGGGAACAGCCCCTACGAGCAGTACTTC
-,TRBV18,-,TRBJ2-4,CASSPPGLNIQYF,TGTGCCAGCTCACCACCGGGACTAAACATTCAGTACTTC
-,TRBV5-6,TRBD1,TRBJ1-4,CASSPGTGGPRDEKLFF,TGTGCCAGCAGCCCCGGGACAGGGGGGCCACGGGATGAAAAACTGTTTTTT
-,TRBV11-2,-,TRBJ2-7,CASSLVGTQYSYEQYF,TGTGCCAGCAGCTTAGTGGGGACACAATACTCCTACGAGCAGTACTTC
-,TRBV20-1,-,TRBJ1-5,CSAPGVEPQHF,TGCAGTGCCCCGGGGGTCGAGCCCCAGCATTTT
-,TRBV2,-,TRBJ2-2,CASSFNTGELFF,TGTGCCAGCAGTTTTAACACCGGGGAGCTGTTTTTT